This TCR beta chain derives from a study of neurological immune-mediated disorders. Study-wide findings and caveats: While HTLV-1-associated myelopathy showed the greatest TCR clonal expansion, multiple sclerosis showed the least, falling below healthy controls.

From germline, CDR1 is SGHDT and CDR2 YYEEEE. CDR3 length: 13 residues. V was cut by 6 bases and J by 12 bases, with 19 bases left in between. 5'RACE employing 10-nucleotide random UMIs yielded the cDNA. Using its own MiXCR run on the 5' RACE reads, TCRdb lists one record per CDR3 protein. The data hold about 50,000 distinct CDR3 sequences, with over 9% observed a single time. This clonotype was detected ten times or more. Its antigen is as yet unknown. The origin of this receptor is a man in his 70s with HTLV-1-associated myelopathy (HAM/TSP). Sequencing was performed on PBMCs. V usage is TRBV5-6 and J usage is TRBJ2-1, with a tentative D call TRBD2 (6 bases). The CDR3: CASTFGTEGGQFF. The CDR3 coding sequence is TGTGCCAGCACATTCGGAACTGAGGGAGGGCAGTTCTTC.